These 11 T cell receptor beta chains were all obtained from the same sample, sequenced in a study of spatial heterogeneity in lung cancer. The study, taken as a whole, reports: Expanded alpha and beta TCR counts within tumors tracked tumor mutation counts.

The antigens of these receptors remain unknown. Time point denoted: sample taken at primary tumor resection. TCRdb reprocessed the 5' RACE reads via MiXCR and lists one record per CDR3 protein. The data hold about 8,800 distinct CDR3 sequences, with over 3.5% observed a single time. The input for sequencing was lung tumor tissue, taken at surgery. All receptors come from a female donor with early-stage non-small cell lung cancer.

Ten or more counts support this clonotype. This sequence joins TRBV28 and TRBJ2-3; tentatively, D is TRBD2 (5 bases). In germline, CDR1 is MDHEN, CDR2 SYDVKM. The CDR3 covers 16 residues. Trimming took off 5 bases at V and 0 bases at J, with 15 bases between the two ends. The CDR3 reads CASSPPSGTSTDTQYF. The CDR3 DNA is TGTGCCAGCAGTCCCCCGAGCGGCACTAGCACAGATACGCAGTATTTT.

This clonotype was counted at least ten times. The V and J genes are TRBV6-2 or TRBV6-3 and TRBJ1-4; 7 bases line up with TRBD1. CDR1 is MNHEY, CDR2 SVGEGT, per germline. V lost 2 bases to trimming and J lost 6 bases; unmatched junction nucleotides: 6. The CDR3 length is 15 residues. This CDR3 is CASSYTGQWDEKLFF. In nucleotides, the CDR3 is TGTGCCAGCAGTTACACGGGACAGTGGGATGAAAAACTGTTTTTT.

The gene calls are TRBV27 and TRBJ1-5; the D is unclear. CDR1 is MNHEY, CDR2 SMNVEV, per germline (reference sequence). Trimming left V 6 bases short and J 0 bases short, with 6 bases between. This CDR3 has 13 residues. The CDR3 region has the DNA TGTGCCAGCAGCGATTCTAGCAATCAGCCCCAGCATTTT. Its protein is CASSDSSNQPQHF.

This clonotype was detected many times. The genes are TRBV6-5 and TRBJ1-2, with 8 bases matching TRBD1. Per the germline V gene, CDR1 is MNHEY and CDR2 is SVGAGI. The CDR3 spans 16 residues. V lost 0 bases to trimming and J lost 4 bases; unmatched junction nucleotides: 7. CDR3 nucleotide sequence: TGTGCCAGCAGTTACTCTATCTCGACAGGGGCCTATGGCTACACCTTC. It is translated as CASSYSISTGAYGYTF.

Many counts were recorded for this clonotype. The chain recombines TRBV20-1 with TRBJ2-7; 8 bases map to TRBD2. The V segment lost 1 base and the J segment 0 bases; nucleotides outside the gene matches: 2. This CDR3 has 14 amino acids. CDR1 DFQATT and CDR2 SNEGSKA come from the germline V gene (reference sequence). The CDR3 region is CSARVSGASYEQYF. CDR3 nucleotide sequence: TGCAGTGCTAGAGTTAGCGGGGCCTCCTACGAGCAGTACTTC.

This clonotype was counted ten times or more. The rearrangement joins TRBV9 to TRBJ2-3; 12 bases map to TRBD2. CDR1 and CDR2 from the germline V gene are SGDLS and YYNGEE. V lost 5 bases and J lost 3; bases outside the gene matches: 4. This CDR3 region has 15 residues. The CDR3 nucleotides read TGTGCCAGCAGGAAGACTAGCGGGAGTACAGATACGCAGTATTTT. This codes for CASRKTSGSTDTQYF.

This clonotype was seen ten or more times. This chain uses TRBV28 with TRBJ1-5; 7 positions match TRBD1. CDR1 is MDHEN, CDR2 SYDVKM, per germline. The CDR3 is 15 residues long. V was pared by 4 bases and J by 8 bases, with 11 bases of the junction left unmatched. In DNA form, the CDR3 reads TGTGCCAGCAGTTCCCAGTCGCAGGGGGTCAAGCCCCAGCATTTT. Translating it yields CASSSQSQGVKPQHF.

The chain uses TRBV30 and TRBJ1-6; tentatively, D is TRBD1 (6 bases). V was clipped by 3 bases and J by 8 bases, with 23 bases between them. The CDR3 contains 17 residues. Looked up from germline, CDR1 is GTSNPN and CDR2 is SVGIG (reference sequence). CDR3 in amino acids: CAWRIDRFGLIDSPLHF. The DNA of the CDR3 is TGTGCCTGGAGGATCGACAGGTTCGGGCTCATTGATTCACCCCTCCACTTT.

This clonotype came up many times. The chain couples TRBV7-6 to TRBJ2-7; the D gene is possibly TRBD2 (7 bases). CDR1 is SGHVS, CDR2 FNYEAQ, per germline. The V gene lost 5 bases and the J gene lost 3 bases, with 11 bases spanning the gap. This CDR3 has 13 residues. This CDR3 reads CASSPRGGYEQYF. As DNA, the CDR3 is TGTGCCAGCAGCCCAAGGGGGGGCTACGAGCAGTACTTC.

The table lists this clonotype with many counts. The chain carries TRBV7-2 and TRBJ2-2; 9 bases fit TRBD2. The CDR3 totals 16 residues. Per the germline V gene, CDR1 is SGHTA and CDR2 is FQGNSA. V lost 3 bases and J lost 5; bases outside the gene matches: 7. The CDR3 reads CASSFSAGGLTGELFF. The CDR3 nucleotides read TGTGCCAGCAGCTTCTCAGCGGGAGGACTAACCGGGGAGCTGTTTTTT.

The chain carries TRBV10-3 and TRBJ2-1; 7 bases line up with TRBD1. The CDR3 extends over 14 amino acids. The germline V gene encodes CDR1 ENHRY and CDR2 SYGVKD. J was trimmed by 10 bases and V by 4 bases; bases with no gene match: 10. The CDR3 loop is CAISGALSGGEQFF. The CDR3 coding sequence is TGTGCCATCAGTGGAGCTCTCTCAGGGGGAGAGCAGTTCTTC.